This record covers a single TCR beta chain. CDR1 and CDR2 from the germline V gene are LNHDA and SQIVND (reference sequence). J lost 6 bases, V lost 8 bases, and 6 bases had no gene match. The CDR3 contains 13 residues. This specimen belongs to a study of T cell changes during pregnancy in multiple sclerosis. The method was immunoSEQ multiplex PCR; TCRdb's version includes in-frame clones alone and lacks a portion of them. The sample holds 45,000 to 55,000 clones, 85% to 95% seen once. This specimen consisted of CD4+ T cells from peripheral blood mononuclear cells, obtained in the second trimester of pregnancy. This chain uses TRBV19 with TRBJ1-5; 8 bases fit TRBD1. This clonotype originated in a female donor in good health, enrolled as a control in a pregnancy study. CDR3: CASDDRGGQPQHF. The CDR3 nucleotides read TGTGCCAGTGATGACAGGGGTGGTCAGCCCCAGCATTTT.